This is a list of T cell receptor beta chains from one sample in a study of blood T cell repertoires in COVID-19. Assay used: immunoSEQ multiplex PCR; TCRdb lists only in-frame clones, some missing. The sample holds a few hundred thousand clones, around 90% seen once. Sequencing input: peripheral blood. Receptors were obtained from a woman under 40 with COVID-19, enrolled during active disease. CDR3s leave out the opening cysteine and the closing phenylalanine or tryptophan.

J,V,CDR3
TRBJ1-1,TRBV5-5,ASSERNTEAF
TRBJ1-6,TRBV6-6,ASAPGSNNSPLH
TRBJ2-6,TRBV5-6,ASSWTARRSGANVLT
TRBJ1-6,TRBV2,ASSQGNLYNSPLH
TRBJ1-1,TRBV9,ASSVDQGVNTEAF
TRBJ1-1,TRBV20-1,SARQGAEAF
TRBJ2-2,TRBV7-8,ASSLAGLDPGELF
TRBJ2-5,TRBV19,ASSMKTGKETQY
TRBJ1-5,TRBV19,ASSVTGTGEVQPQH
TRBJ2-1,TRBV27,ASTTGGTYNEQF
TRBJ1-2,TRBV27,ASSLSGGAMYGYT
TRBJ1-4,TRBV5-1,ASSSGVTNEKLF
TRBJ1-1,TRBV28,ASSFPGQASENTEAF
TRBJ1-5,TRBV4-1,ASSQESSRQPQH
TRBJ1-2,TRBV19,ASSIRDRNPYGYT
TRBJ1-1,TRBV7-2,ASSFRRTNTEAF
TRBJ2-1,TRBV5-4,ASSLSGGASYNEQF
TRBJ1-3,TRBV11-3,ASSLDATGGNTIY
TRBJ1-2,TRBV28,ASRDRVLEYGYT
TRBJ2-5,TRBV24-1,ATSDSYSPGETQY
TRBJ2-5,TRBV5-1,ASTLGTSGETQY
TRBJ2-2,TRBV4-2,ASSQELGGGRTGELF
TRBJ1-2,TRBV27,ASSSTGTGAWNGYT
TRBJ2-1,TRBV4-1,ASSQVGGAANYNEQF
TRBJ2-1,TRBV5-1,ASSWETGINEQF
TRBJ1-5,TRBV9,ASSESTGANQPQH
TRBJ2-3,TRBV29-1,SVSAGRFTDTQY
TRBJ2-3,TRBV3-1/TRBV3-2,ASSQELGGYTDTQY
TRBJ2-2,TRBV3-1/TRBV3-2,ASSWGGTGELF
TRBJ1-1,TRBV6-5,ASSYDQQWDTEAF
TRBJ2-5,TRBV24-1,ATSDFRRGGETQY
TRBJ2-7,TRBV3-1/TRBV3-2,ASSPRPGQGYYEQY
TRBJ2-2,TRBV3-1/TRBV3-2,ASITPRDTGELF
TRBJ1-5,TRBV19,ASEGRGVQPQH
TRBJ2-3,TRBV12-5,ASGLGTSDTDTQY
TRBJ2-1,TRBV28,ASSLSSQGEWGYNEQF
TRBJ1-1,TRBV6-5,ASSYSAGNTEAF
TRBJ1-5,TRBV3-1/TRBV3-2,ASSPTEGSNQPQH
TRBJ1-5,TRBV7-2,ASSFEGGQPQH
TRBJ1-1,TRBV5-1,ASSLERQVNTEAF
TRBJ1-4,TRBV7-8,ASSQGQEVIQKLF
TRBJ1-6,TRBV6-5,ASSRGRDSPLH
TRBJ2-3,TRBV20-1,SASMAYGTDTQY
TRBJ2-7,TRBV11-2,ASSSPVGPTSSYEQY
TRBJ1-5,TRBV28,ASSLHQGTYNQPQH
TRBJ2-7,TRBV21-1,ASSNFSAGQGSPGDYEQY
TRBJ1-2,TRBV3-1/TRBV3-2,ASSQGLAGSAGYT
TRBJ1-2,TRBV2,ATFIWTGKDYGYT
TRBJ1-4,TRBV14,ASSQDVGRSFEKLF
TRBJ1-1,TRBV28,ASSFDRFNTEAF
TRBJ2-3,TRBV19,ASSTLAGGGTDTQY
TRBJ1-5,TRBV10-1,ASSDQVNQPQH
TRBJ2-5,TRBV7-9,ASSFFDRGLETQY
TRBJ2-2,TRBV2,ASSEIIGDTGELF
TRBJ2-1,TRBV10-3,AISESQGAQNEQF